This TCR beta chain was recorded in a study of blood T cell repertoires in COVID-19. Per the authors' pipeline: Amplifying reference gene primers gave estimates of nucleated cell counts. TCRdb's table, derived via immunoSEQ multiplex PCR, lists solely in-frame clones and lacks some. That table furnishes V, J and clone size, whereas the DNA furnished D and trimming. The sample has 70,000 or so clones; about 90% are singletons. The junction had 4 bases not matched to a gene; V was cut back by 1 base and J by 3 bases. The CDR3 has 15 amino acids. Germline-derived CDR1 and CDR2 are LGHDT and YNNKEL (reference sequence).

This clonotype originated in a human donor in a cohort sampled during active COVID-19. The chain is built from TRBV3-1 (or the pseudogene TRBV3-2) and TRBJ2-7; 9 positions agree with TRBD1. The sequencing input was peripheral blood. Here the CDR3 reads CASSQGWDRVYEQYF. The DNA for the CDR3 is TGTGCCAGCAGCCAAGGTTGGGACAGGGTCTACGAGCAGTACTTC.